This T cell receptor beta chain appears in the sequencing data of a study of T cells after yellow fever vaccination. Points from the study as a whole: Detected again after the booster were most primary-vaccination clones, at about 96% CD4 and around 91% CD8. The CD4 and CD8 compartments had a small share of their clonotypes in common.

CDR3 size: 13 residues. A word on this clonotype: The antigen remains undetermined.

The study made its TCR cDNA through 5'RACE template switching. That step introduced a universal primer site along with UMIs. TCRdb processed the 5' RACE reads anew with MiXCR; each CDR3 protein has one entry. The repertoire holds about 320,000 distinct CDR3 sequences, about 4.5% seen once, with 15% to 20% in the top ten. Sample: PBMCs, taken 15 days after the yellow fever booster vaccination. The TCR was taken from a young man who received the YFV17D yellow fever vaccine. The rearrangement links TRBV21-1 to TRBJ2-3; the table's D call TRBD1 went unverified against the DNA. TRBV21-1 is recorded as a pseudogene. CDR3 region: CVKRQGLTDTQYF. The CDR3 region has the DNA TGTGTTAAGAGGCAGGGTCTCACAGATACGCAGTATTTT.